These T cell receptor beta chains were read from a single sample in a study of PD-L1 blockade in urothelial cancer. Assay used: immunoSEQ multiplex PCR; TCRdb lists only in-frame clones, some missing. The table includes 90,000 to 100,000 clones, roughly 90% detected once. The specimen was PBMCs, collected around atezolizumab (anti-PD-L1) treatment. The receptor set was obtained from a man in his fifties or sixties with urothelial cancer. The CDR3 runs from the conserved cysteine through the conserved F or W. The D gene is left open where the match is weak. Clone sizes are given selectively: once, few, many, or a class where the clone is expanded.

d_call,clone_size,j_call,v_call,cdr3_nt,cdr3_aa
TRBD1,NA,TRBJ2-7,TRBV7-2,TGTGCCAGCAGCTGGGCTGGACAGGGTAGTCCGGAGCAGTACTTC,CASSWAGQGSPEQYF
NA,NA,TRBJ2-7,TRBV7-2,TGTGCCAGCAGCTTGCGGGGAGTCTACGAGCAGTACTTC,CASSLRGVYEQYF
NA,NA,TRBJ2-1,TRBV5-5,TGTGCCAGCAGCTTGGAGGGGGGGCTAGGGGATGAGCAGTTCTTC,CASSLEGGLGDEQFF
NA,NA,TRBJ2-5,TRBV5-1,TGCGCCAGCAGCTTGGAGGGCTACGGGGAAGAGACCCAGTACTTC,CASSLEGYGEETQYF
NA,NA,TRBJ2-3,TRBV2,TGTGCCAGCAGGGATAGAGACAGCTACCTCACAGATACGCAGTATTTT,CASRDRDSYLTDTQYF
NA,NA,TRBJ1-5,TRBV6-6,TGTGCCAGCAGTTACACCTCGGGTGCCCCAAATCAGCCCCAGCATTTT,CASSYTSGAPNQPQHF
NA,NA,TRBJ1-2,TRBV29-1,TGCAGCGTTGTTTCAGCTAACTATGGCTACACCTTC,CSVVSANYGYTF
TRBD1,once,TRBJ2-7,TRBV2,TGTGCCAGCAGTGAGGGACAGCAGACCTACGAGCAGTACTTC,CASSEGQQTYEQYF
TRBD1,NA,TRBJ1-2,TRBV5-1,TGCGCCAGCAGATTTATACAGGGGTCTGAGGGCTACACCTTC,CASRFIQGSEGYTF
TRBD1,NA,TRBJ1-1,TRBV5-1,TGCGCCAGCTCAAACAGGGGAGGCACTGAAGCTTTCTTT,CASSNRGGTEAFF
NA,NA,TRBJ1-2,TRBV18,TGTGCCAGCTCACAAGGGCTGGACAATGGCTACACCTTC,CASSQGLDNGYTF
TRBD1,NA,TRBJ2-3,TRBV7-3,TGTGCCAGCAGCTTAACAGGACAGGGGAGAGATACGCAGTATTTT,CASSLTGQGRDTQYF
NA,NA,TRBJ2-7,TRBV7-9,TGTGCCAGCGGCGGCAGGGGCTACGAGCAGTACTTC,CASGGRGYEQYF
TRBD2,once,TRBJ2-7,TRBV9,TGTGCCAGCAGCGTAGCAGCTAGCGGTACCTACGAGCAGTACTTC,CASSVAASGTYEQYF
NA,NA,TRBJ2-7,TRBV6-1,TGTGCCAGCAGTGTTGACGGGTACTACGAGCAGTACTTC,CASSVDGYYEQYF
NA,NA,TRBJ1-4,TRBV7-9,TGTGCCAGCAGCACTACCCCGACAGGACAACTGGGGGAAAAACTGTTTTTT,CASSTTPTGQLGEKLFF
TRBD1,NA,TRBJ2-1,TRBV7-8,TGTGCCAGCAGCTTAGTTGGTGGGACAGCCGACAATGAGCAGTTCTTC,CASSLVGGTADNEQFF
NA,NA,TRBJ1-1,TRBV28,TGTGCCAGCAGTTTTCGGACTGAAGCTTTCTTT,CASSFRTEAFF
NA,NA,TRBJ1-5,TRBV10-2,TGCGCCAGCAAAGTACGAATAGATCAGCCCCAGCATTTT,CASKVRIDQPQHF
NA,NA,TRBJ2-1,TRBV5-1,TGCGCCAGCAGCCCCGAGGGGGATCCTTTTGATGAGCAGTTCTTC,CASSPEGDPFDEQFF
NA,NA,TRBJ2-5,TRBV5-1,TGCGCCAGCAGCTTGGATGGGTACAGTCAAGAGACCCAGTACTTC,CASSLDGYSQETQYF
TRBD1,once,TRBJ1-4,TRBV6-6,TGTGCCAGCAGTTCCCGGGACAGAACCCCTAATGAAAAACTGTTTTTT,CASSSRDRTPNEKLFF
NA,NA,TRBJ1-4,TRBV10-3,TGTGCCATCAGCGATGGGAGGTCAGGCGCAACTAATGAAAAACTGTTTTTT,CAISDGRSGATNEKLFF
TRBD2,NA,TRBJ2-1,TRBV7-2,TGTGCCAGCAGCCCCGGACTAGCCCGCAACAATGAGCAGTTCTTC,CASSPGLARNNEQFF
TRBD2,NA,TRBJ2-5,TRBV5-1,TGCGCCAGCAGCTCGTCTAGCGGGAGTACTGGAGAGACCCAGTACTTC,CASSSSSGSTGETQYF
TRBD2,NA,TRBJ2-3,TRBV7-2,TGTGCCAGCAGCATCGGACTAGTGGAAACGCAGTATTTT,CASSIGLVETQYF
NA,NA,TRBJ2-7,TRBV9,TGTGCCAGCAGCCGGGACACCCTTGCCTTGTACTTC,CASSRDTLALYF
NA,NA,TRBJ2-7,TRBV28,TGTGCCAGCAGTTGGTGGAGCGGCGAGCAGTACTTC,CASSWWSGEQYF
TRBD2,NA,TRBJ2-1,TRBV7-3,TGTGCCAGCAGCTTTGGGAGCGGGACGGGGTACAATGAGCAGTTCTTC,CASSFGSGTGYNEQFF
TRBD1,NA,TRBJ1-3,TRBV15,TGTGCCACCAGCAGAGATAGGACAGGACTTCCTCTTGGAAACACCATATATTTT,CATSRDRTGLPLGNTIYF
TRBD2,NA,TRBJ2-7,TRBV5-4,TGTGCCAGCAGGTACCGGACTAGCGGGGCGTCATCGGGGTCATACGAGCAGTACTTC,CASRYRTSGASSGSYEQYF
NA,NA,TRBJ2-3,TRBV6-4,TGTGCCAGCAGTCCCACCTACACAGATACGCAGTATTTT,CASSPTYTDTQYF
NA,NA,TRBJ1-2,TRBV9,TGTGCCAGCAGCGTAGATGTGGGGGCAAGGGGCTACACCTTC,CASSVDVGARGYTF
TRBD1,NA,TRBJ1-5,TRBV2,TGTGCCAGCAGTGAGGACAGGGGCCCCAATCAGCCCCAGCATTTT,CASSEDRGPNQPQHF
NA,NA,TRBJ2-5,TRBV5-1,TGCGCCAGCAGCTTGGAGGGGGGAGGGGAGACCCAGTACTTC,CASSLEGGGETQYF
TRBD1,NA,TRBJ1-5,TRBV4-3,TGCGCCAGCAGCCAAGATTCTCCGGGACAGGGACTTCAGCCCCAGCATTTT,CASSQDSPGQGLQPQHF
NA,NA,TRBJ2-1,TRBV14,TGTGCCAGCAGCCAACTCAATGAGCAGTTCTTC,CASSQLNEQFF